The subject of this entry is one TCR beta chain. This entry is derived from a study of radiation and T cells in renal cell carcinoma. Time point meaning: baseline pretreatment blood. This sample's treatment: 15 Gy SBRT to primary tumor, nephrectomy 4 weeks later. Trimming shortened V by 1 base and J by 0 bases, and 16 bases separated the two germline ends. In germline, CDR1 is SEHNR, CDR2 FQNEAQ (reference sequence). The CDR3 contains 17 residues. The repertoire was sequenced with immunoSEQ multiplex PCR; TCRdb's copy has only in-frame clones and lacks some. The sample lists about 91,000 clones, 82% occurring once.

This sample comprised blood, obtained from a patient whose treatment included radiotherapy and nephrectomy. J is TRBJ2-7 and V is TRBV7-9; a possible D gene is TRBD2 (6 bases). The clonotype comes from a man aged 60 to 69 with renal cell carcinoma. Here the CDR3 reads CASSLEVASETSYEQYF. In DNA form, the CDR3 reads TGTGCCAGCAGCTTAGAAGTGGCTAGCGAAACCTCCTACGAGCAGTACTTC.